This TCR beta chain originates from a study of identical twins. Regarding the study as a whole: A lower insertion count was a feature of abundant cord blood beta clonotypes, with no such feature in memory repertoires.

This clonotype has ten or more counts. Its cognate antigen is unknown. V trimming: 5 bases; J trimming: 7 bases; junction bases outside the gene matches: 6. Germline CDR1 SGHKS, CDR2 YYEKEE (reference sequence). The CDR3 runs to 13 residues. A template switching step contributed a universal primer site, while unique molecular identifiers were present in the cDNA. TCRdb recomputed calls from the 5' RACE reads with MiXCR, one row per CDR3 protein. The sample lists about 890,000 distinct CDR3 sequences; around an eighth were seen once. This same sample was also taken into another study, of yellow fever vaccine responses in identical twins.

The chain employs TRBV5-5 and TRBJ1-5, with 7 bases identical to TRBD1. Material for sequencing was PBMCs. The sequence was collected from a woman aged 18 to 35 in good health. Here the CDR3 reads CASSPPGGQPQHF. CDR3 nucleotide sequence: TGTGCCAGCAGTCCCCCAGGGGGACAGCCCCAGCATTTT.